These 2 T cell receptor beta chains share one sample of origin, sequenced in a study of OX40 agonist ivuxolimab in advanced cancers. Clones were sequenced by immunoSEQ multiplex PCR, and TCRdb holds only the in-frame ones, with some missing. Of tens of thousands of clones listed, about nine tenths were seen once; the top ten hold around 60%. The specimen comprised CD4+ or CD8+ T cells sorted from blood, sampled in a trial of the OX40 agonist ivuxolimab. The source of these receptors is an adult with an advanced solid tumor such as melanoma, head and neck, liver or kidney cancer.

DNA for the CDR3: TGTGCCAGCAGTTTAGGGTTAGGGCCCGCCGATGAAGCTTTCTTT. As protein: CASSLGLGPADEAFF. This sequence joins TRBV27 and TRBJ1-1, with D uncertain. Germline values: CDR1 MNHEY, CDR2 SMNVEV (reference sequence). The CDR3 is 15 residues long. V was cut by 2 bases and J by 7 bases, with 17 bases left in between.

The rearrangement joins TRBV19 to TRBJ1-1; D remains ambiguous. Germline V gene lookup returns CDR1 LNHDA and CDR2 SQIVND (reference sequence). This CDR3 has 17 amino acids. Trimming took off 7 bases at V and 0 bases at J, with 21 bases between the two ends. Here the CDR3 reads CASIDSRGVGMNTEAFF. The CDR3 bases are TGTGCCAGTATCGATTCGCGGGGAGTGGGGATGAACACTGAAGCTTTCTTT.